What follows is one T cell receptor (delta chain) and its context. This clone came up a few times. Its antigen target is currently unknown. Base qualities were left out, and no much larger clone turns up one base away. RNA was extracted with the RNeasy mini kit and reverse transcribed using Superscript III. Multiplex PCR was used to generate CDR3 amplicons, with pooled V-gene forward primers and a constant-region reverse primer carrying Illumina adaptor overhangs. Amplicons were gel-purified, then indexed with Nextera index primers over approximately 8 extra PCR cycles and purified with AMPure XP beads. The libraries were sequenced on an Illumina MiSeq using paired-end 250 bp reads, dual indexing and a roughly 20% PhiX spike-in. As for the original processing: Read quality was checked with FastQC, and TRG read pairs were merged using ea-utils fastq-join. Sequences were annotated with IMGT/HighV-QUEST, keeping only productive sequences with unambiguous V-gene assignment; clonotypes were defined by identical CDR3 sequence. For downstream analysis, VDJtools 1.1.1, tcR 2.2.3, Treemap and vegan Shannon diversity in R 3.4.4 were used. Via CATT, TCRdb reprocessed the public reads, and rows with identical DNA were then joined. These V and J calls rely on TCRdb rather than the paper's analysis. This sample is represented by about 25,000 delta-chain clones; 7.4% of them were singletons. The ten largest account for around 0.99% of the sample.

This entry is derived from a study of Vδ1+ human thymocytes (dated 2018 in TCRdb). About the investigation overall: As a data resource, the study described the mRNA-level TRG and TRD CDR3 repertoires found in highly purified Vdelta1+ thymocytes taken from young children. Earlier work had validated the multiplex-based CDR3 amplicon strategy against 5'RACE-based methods for generating CDR3 amplicons.

The germline V gene supplies CDR1 TSWWSYY and CDR2 QGS. The V end gives up 1 base and the J end 0 bases, leaving 14 bases in the junction not matched to a gene. From the cysteine up to the phenylalanine, the CDR3 has a length of 20 residues. Of all the DNA, just the CDR3 is kept, 60 bases in frame from base 1. Overall results and qualifications from the work: Donors did not cluster by age or sex, so the analyses were not stratified by age or sex. Numerous TRG clonotypes were shared among donors (up to roughly 6.9x10^3), while TRD repertoires were essentially private (a maximum of about 100 shared). Unlike the oligoclonal repertoires in peripheral blood, the thymic TRG and TRD repertoires appeared highly polyclonal, with Gaussian CDR3 length distributions. Despite high sort purity, about 19% of thymic TRD sequences were Vdelta2 (and few Vdelta3), unlike peripheral blood Vdelta1+ controls. Because unexpected Vdelta2 sequences could lead to misinterpretation of bulk repertoire data, the authors recommended using highly purified populations and validating at the single-cell level.

Thymic samples were depleted of alphabeta T cells, then CD3+ TCRVdelta1+ TCRVdelta2- thymocytes were FACS-sorted. The purity of the sorted Vdelta1+ thymocytes was between roughly 98% and 99.6%. The thymic specimens were obtained from several paediatric patients, aged about 5 days to 17 months, who were having corrective cardiac surgery. The thymic tissue was dispersed, and mononuclear cells were isolated using a Histopaque-1077 density gradient. Staining used anti-TCRVdelta1 clone TS8.2, anti-TCRVdelta2 clone B6, anti-CD3 clone HIT3a and anti-TCRalphabeta clone IP26 antibodies. Sample: Vdelta1+ gamma-delta thymocytes from the thymus. Sample cell subset or site, as interpreted from the label and publication: FACS-sorted CD3+ TCRalphabeta- TCRVdelta1+ TCRVdelta2- thymocytes. The receptor chain draws on TRDV1 and TRDJ1; 10 central nucleotides agree with TRDD3. This clonotype was obtained from a girl under three years old who had congenital heart surgery. The DNA sequence is TGTGCTCTTGGGGAACCTATCTTGGGACTGGGGGATTTGAACACCGATAAACTCATCTTT. Translation gives CALGEPILGLGDLNTDKLIF.